The 3 T cell receptor beta chains reported below all come from one sample, sequenced in a study of cytomegalovirus exposure and HLA in healthy donors. Primers for the PCR totalled 60 Vbeta and 13 Jbeta. Profiling relied on immunoSEQ multiplex PCR, and the TCRdb table lists in-frame clones only, not all of them. This sample has 130,000 or so clones, with roughly 74% found just once. Sequenced input: PBMCs. Receptor source: a man in his forties or fifties in good health and CMV-seronegative.

This chain joins TRBV7-9 and TRBJ2-7; D remains unclear. The germline V and J ends were trimmed by 0 bases and 3 bases, with 9 bases remaining between them. Looked up from germline, CDR1 is SEHNR and CDR2 is FQNEAQ (reference sequence). This CDR3 region has 14 residues. The CDR3 bases are TGTGCCAGCAGCTTAGCAGAGGAATTCTACGAGCAGTACTTC. Protein: CASSLAEEFYEQYF. The variable domain in full, completed from reference TRBV7-9 and TRBJ2-7, reads DTGVSQNPRHKITKRGQNVTFRCDPISEHNRLYWYRQTLGQGPEFLTYFQNEAQLEKSRLLSDRFSAERPKGSFSTLEIQRTEQGDSAMYLCASSLAEEFYEQYFGPGTRLTVT.

The chain recombines TRBV5-4 with TRBJ2-1; possible D gene TRBD2, 6 bases. The CDR3 length is 17 residues. V was shortened by 1 base and J by 4 bases, with 18 bases between the two germline ends. Germline lookup yields CDR1 SGHNT and CDR2 YYREEE (reference sequence). The CDR3 protein is CASSLMGLHTVYNEQFF. CDR3 bases: TGTGCCAGCAGCTTGATGGGACTCCACACAGTTTACAATGAGCAGTTCTTC. The full variable domain, rest sourced from reference TRBV5-4 and TRBJ2-1, is ETGVTQSPTHLIKTRGQQVTLRCSSQSGHNTVSWYQQALGQGPQFIFQYYREEENGRGNFPPRFSGLQFPNYSSELNVNALELDDSALYLCASSLMGLHTVYNEQFFGPGTRLTVL.

The V and J genes are TRBV4-1 and TRBJ1-6, with 9 bases fitting TRBD1. The CDR3 has 15 residues. The V segment lost 1 base and the J segment 10 bases; nucleotides outside the gene matches: 5. Germline values: CDR1 MGHRA, CDR2 YSYEKL. CDR3 bases: TGCGCCAGCAGCCAAGTCCCGGGACAGGGATCACCCCTCCACTTT. It codes for CASSQVPGQGSPLHF.